What follows are 10 T cell receptor beta chains derived from one specimen sequenced in a study of T-cell memory formation after mild COVID-19. TCRdb itself ran the 5' RACE reads through MiXCR, one entry per CDR3 protein. Of 580,000 or so distinct CDR3 sequences in the sample, roughly 17% were seen once. The specimen sequenced was PBMCs or a T cell subset sorted from them (not recorded which). The receptors come from an adult woman who had mild COVID-19 (a few samples of this study predate the infection). Cell type and time point are not known.

The chain recombines TRBV4-2 with TRBJ2-7, with TRBD1 matching 8 bases. Germline-derived CDR1 and CDR2 are LGHNA and YNFKEQ. The V and J ends lost 4 bases and 2 bases, in that order; junction bases with no gene match: 13. This CDR3 has 17 amino acids. CDR3 DNA sequence: TGTGCCAGCAGCCCCCGGGGCGGGGACAGGCAAACCTACGAGCAGTACTTC. This encodes CASSPRGGDRQTYEQYF.

This clonotype has a handful of counts. The chain is built from TRBV5-1 and TRBJ1-2; 10 bases line up with TRBD1. Germline loops: CDR1 SGHRS, CDR2 YFSETQ. The CDR3 is 14 amino acids. The V gene end was trimmed by 4 bases and the J gene end by 6 bases; junction bases not matched to a gene: 6. In DNA, the CDR3 is TGCGCCAGCAGCCCGGGACAGGGGCATCATGGCTACACCTTC. As protein: CASSPGQGHHGYTF.

The sample holds a few counts of this clonotype. One junction end does not reproduce the germline sequence, and a read error may be involved. The chain uses TRBV6-1 and TRBJ2-1, with 14 bases fitting TRBD2. From germline, CDR1 is MNHNS and CDR2 SASEGT. CDR3 size: 17 residues. Here the CDR3 DNA reads TGTGCCAGCAGCGCGTATCACGGACTAGCGGGAGGTTATGAGCAGATCTTC. This codes for CASSAYHGLAGGYEQIF.

Concerning this clonotype: The germline gene is not matched at one end of the junction; a read error may be the cause. The chain recombines TRBV7-9 with TRBJ2-5; D possibly corresponds to TRBD2 (6 bases). The germline V gene encodes CDR1 SEHNR and CDR2 FQNEAQ (reference sequence). The CDR3 covers 15 residues. DNA of the CDR3: TGTTCCAGCAGCTTCGGTGGACTACCGAAAGAGACCCAGTACTTC. This encodes CSSSFGGLPKETQYF.

The V and J genes are TRBV24-1 and TRBJ2-4, with D perhaps matching TRBD1 (6 bases). V was clipped by 3 bases and J by 1 base, with 12 bases between them. The CDR3 totals 16 residues. CDR1 and CDR2 from the germline V gene are KGHDR and SFDVKD. The CDR3 here is CATSDTPQGAKNIQYF. CDR3 nucleotide sequence: TGTGCCACCAGTGATACTCCCCAGGGGGCCAAAAACATTCAGTACTTC.

This clonotype was seen many times. The J gene is TRBJ1-4, the V gene TRBV4-1; a possible D gene is TRBD1 (5 bases). CDR1 is MGHRA and CDR2 is YSYEKL in the germline V gene. The CDR3 loop spans 16 amino acids. V was trimmed by 4 bases and J by 0 bases, leaving 12 bases between them. This chain's CDR3 is CASSRLGAATNEKLFF. CDR3 in DNA: TGCGCCAGCAGCCGACTAGGGGCGGCAACTAATGAAAAACTGTTTTTT.

This clonotype has just a few counts. The V call is TRBV5-6, the J call TRBJ2-1; 8 bases map to TRBD2. Germline CDR1 is SGHDT and CDR2 is YYEEEE. J was trimmed by 2 bases and V by 0 bases; bases with no gene match: 7. CDR3 length: 17 amino acids. The CDR3 nucleotides read TGTGCCAGCAGCTTGGGCGGCATACTAGCGGCCTACAATGAGCAGTTCTTC. It encodes CASSLGGILAAYNEQFF.

The chain has TRBV20-1 and TRBJ2-3, with 8 bases that match TRBD2. This CDR3 comprises 13 residues. The V gene end was trimmed by 5 bases and the J gene end by 2 bases; junction bases not matched to a gene: 3. Germline lookup yields CDR1 DFQATT and CDR2 SNEGSKA (reference sequence). The CDR3 DNA follows: TGCAGTGCTTTTAGCGGGGTCACAGATACGCAGTATTTT. Its translation is CSAFSGVTDTQYF.

This clonotype was counted a few times. The chain uses TRBV15 and TRBJ2-3; TRBD2 agrees at 7 bases. V dropped 9 bases and J dropped 4; count of bases not matched to a gene: 10. The germline V gene has CDR1 LNHNV and CDR2 YYDKDF (reference sequence). This CDR3 contains 14 residues. Here the CDR3 DNA reads TGTGCCACAAAATCCGGGACTAACTCAGATACGCAGTATTTT. Protein: CATKSGTNSDTQYF.

Many counts were recorded for this clonotype. This chain joins TRBV6-2 or TRBV6-3 and TRBJ2-3; D is possibly TRBD2 (5 bases). Germline V gene data show CDR1 as MNHEY and CDR2 as SVGEGT. The CDR3 extends over 17 amino acids. The V gene lost 1 base and the J gene lost 0 bases, with 14 bases spanning the gap. The CDR3: CASSYFAGSESTDTQYF. CDR3 bases: TGTGCCAGCAGTTACTTTGCGGGTAGCGAGAGCACAGATACGCAGTATTTT.